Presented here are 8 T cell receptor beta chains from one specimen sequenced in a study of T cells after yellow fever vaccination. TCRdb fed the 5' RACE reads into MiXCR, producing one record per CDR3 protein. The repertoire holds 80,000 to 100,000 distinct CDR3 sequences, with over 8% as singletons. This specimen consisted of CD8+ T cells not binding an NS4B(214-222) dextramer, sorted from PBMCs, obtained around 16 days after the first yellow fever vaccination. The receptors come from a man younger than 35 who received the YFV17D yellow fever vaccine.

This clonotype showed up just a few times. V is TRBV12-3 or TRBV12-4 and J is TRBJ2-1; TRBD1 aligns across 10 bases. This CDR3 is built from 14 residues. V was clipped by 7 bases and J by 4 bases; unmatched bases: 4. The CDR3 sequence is CASIGTGVYNEQFF. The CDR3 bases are TGTGCCAGCATAGGGACAGGGGTGTACAATGAGCAGTTCTTC.

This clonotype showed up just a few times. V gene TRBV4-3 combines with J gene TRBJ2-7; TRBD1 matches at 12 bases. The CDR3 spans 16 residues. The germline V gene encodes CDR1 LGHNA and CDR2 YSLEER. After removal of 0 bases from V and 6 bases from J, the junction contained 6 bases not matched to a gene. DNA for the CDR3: TGCGCCAGCAGCCAAGATCCGGGACAGGGGGCCGCCGAGCAGTACTTC. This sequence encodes CASSQDPGQGAAEQYF.

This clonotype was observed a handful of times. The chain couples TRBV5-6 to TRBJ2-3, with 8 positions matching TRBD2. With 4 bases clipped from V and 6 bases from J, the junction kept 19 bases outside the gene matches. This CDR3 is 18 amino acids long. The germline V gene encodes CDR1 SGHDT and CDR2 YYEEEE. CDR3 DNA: TGTGCCAGCAGCATCACTCCCGGGCGGGGGGTATCTGAGGATACGCAGTATTTT. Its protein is CASSITPGRGVSEDTQYF.

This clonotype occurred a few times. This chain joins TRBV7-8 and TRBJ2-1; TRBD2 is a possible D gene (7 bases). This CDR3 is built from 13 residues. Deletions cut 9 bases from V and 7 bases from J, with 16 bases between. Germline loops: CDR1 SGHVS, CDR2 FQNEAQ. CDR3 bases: TGTGCCAGTGAGGGGGGGCCGCAGAATGAGCAGTTCTTC. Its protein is CASEGGPQNEQFF. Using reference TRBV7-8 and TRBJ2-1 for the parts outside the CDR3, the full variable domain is GAGVSQSPRYKVAKRGQDVALRCDPISGHVSLFWYQQALGQGPEFLTYFQNEAQLDKSGLPSDRFFAERPEGSVSTLKIQRTQQEDSAVYLCASEGGPQNEQFFGPGTRLTVL.

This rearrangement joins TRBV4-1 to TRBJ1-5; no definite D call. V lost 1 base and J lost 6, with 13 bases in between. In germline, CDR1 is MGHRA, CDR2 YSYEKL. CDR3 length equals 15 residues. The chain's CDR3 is CASSQGSAGGQPQHF. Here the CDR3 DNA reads TGCGCCAGCAGCCAAGGATCGGCAGGAGGTCAGCCCCAGCATTTT.

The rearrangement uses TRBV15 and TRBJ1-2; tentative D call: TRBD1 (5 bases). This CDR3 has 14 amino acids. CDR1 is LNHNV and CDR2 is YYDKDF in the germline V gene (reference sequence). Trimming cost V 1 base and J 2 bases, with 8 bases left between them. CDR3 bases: TGTGCCACCAGCAGAGTAGGGGTGAACTATGGCTACACCTTC. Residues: CATSRVGVNYGYTF.

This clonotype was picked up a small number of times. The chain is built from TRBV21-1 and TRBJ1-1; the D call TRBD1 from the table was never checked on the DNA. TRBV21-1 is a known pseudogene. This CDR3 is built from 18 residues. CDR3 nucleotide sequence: TGTGCCAGCACAATCTACCGGGACAGGGGGCGCGGGGACACTGAAGCTTTCTTT. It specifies CASTIYRDRGRGDTEAFF.

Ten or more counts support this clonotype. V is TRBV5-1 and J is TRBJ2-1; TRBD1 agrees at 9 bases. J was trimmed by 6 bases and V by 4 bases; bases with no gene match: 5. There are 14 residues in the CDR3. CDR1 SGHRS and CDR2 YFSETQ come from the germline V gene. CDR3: CASSGGQGVNEQFF. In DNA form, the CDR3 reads TGCGCCAGCAGCGGGGGACAGGGTGTCAATGAGCAGTTCTTC. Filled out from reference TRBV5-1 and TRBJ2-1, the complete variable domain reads KAGVTQTPRYLIKTRGQQVTLSCSPISGHRSVSWYQQTPGQGLQFLFEYFSETQRNKGNFPGRFSGRQFSNSRSEMNVSTLELGDSALYLCASSGGQGVNEQFFGPGTRLTVL.